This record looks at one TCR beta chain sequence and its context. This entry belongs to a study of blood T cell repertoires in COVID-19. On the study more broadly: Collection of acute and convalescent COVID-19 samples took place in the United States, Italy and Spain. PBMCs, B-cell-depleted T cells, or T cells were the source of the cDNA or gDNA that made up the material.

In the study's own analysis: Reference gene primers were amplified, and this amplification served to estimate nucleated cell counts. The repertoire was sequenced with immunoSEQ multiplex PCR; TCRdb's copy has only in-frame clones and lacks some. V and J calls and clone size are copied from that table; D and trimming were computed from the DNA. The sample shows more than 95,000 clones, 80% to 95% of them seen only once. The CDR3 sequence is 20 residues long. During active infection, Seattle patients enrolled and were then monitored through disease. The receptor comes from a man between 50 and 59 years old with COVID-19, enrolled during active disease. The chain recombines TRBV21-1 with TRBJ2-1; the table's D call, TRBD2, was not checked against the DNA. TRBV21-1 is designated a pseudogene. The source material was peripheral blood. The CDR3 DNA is TGTGCCAGCAGCTTAACCGGGACAGGGGCTCTAGCGGGGACCTACAATGAGCAGTTCTTC. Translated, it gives CASSLTGTGALAGTYNEQFF.